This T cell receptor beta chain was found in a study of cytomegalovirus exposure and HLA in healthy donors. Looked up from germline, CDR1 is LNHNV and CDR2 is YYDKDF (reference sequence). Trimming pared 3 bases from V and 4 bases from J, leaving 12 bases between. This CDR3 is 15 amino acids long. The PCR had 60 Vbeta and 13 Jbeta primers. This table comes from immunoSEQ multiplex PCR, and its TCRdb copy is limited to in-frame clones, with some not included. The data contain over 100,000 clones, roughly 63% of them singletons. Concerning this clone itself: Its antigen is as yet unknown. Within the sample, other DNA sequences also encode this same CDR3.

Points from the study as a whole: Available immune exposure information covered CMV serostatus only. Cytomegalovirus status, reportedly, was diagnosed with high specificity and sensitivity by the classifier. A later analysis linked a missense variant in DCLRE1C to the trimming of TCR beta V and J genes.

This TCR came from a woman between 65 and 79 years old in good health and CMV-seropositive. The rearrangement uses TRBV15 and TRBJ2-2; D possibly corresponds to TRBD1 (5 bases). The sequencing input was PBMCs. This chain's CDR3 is CATSRARGGTGELFF. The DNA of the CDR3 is TGTGCCACCAGCAGGGCAAGGGGTGGCACCGGGGAGCTGTTTTTT.